The 31 T cell receptor beta chains given below trace back to one sample, sequenced in a study of T cells in localized non-small cell lung cancer. TCRdb keeps only in-frame clones here, not all; method: immunoSEQ multiplex PCR. The table lists about 59,000 clones, roughly 90% of them singletons. The sequencing used peripheral blood, collected before any cancer treatment. Receptors originate from a man aged 40 to 69 with stage I squamous cell lung carcinoma.

The chain joins TRBV28 to TRBJ1-4; 7 positions match TRBD1. The germline gives CDR1 MDHEN, CDR2 SYDVKM. The CDR3 covers 14 residues. J lost 8 bases, V lost 5 bases, and 8 bases had no gene match. The DNA for the CDR3 is TGTGCCAGCAGTGGAGACAGGGTGAGAGAAAAACTGTTTTTT. It specifies CASSGDRVREKLFF.

This clone has just one count. The J gene is TRBJ2-2, the V gene TRBV21-1; the table calls TRBD1, which could not be checked here. TRBV21-1 is labeled a pseudogene. The CDR3 sequence is 15 residues long. The CDR3 here is CASSNNTGAAGELFF. CDR3 nucleotides: TGTGCCAGCAGCAATAACACAGGGGCAGCCGGGGAGCTGTTTTTT.

The rearrangement joins TRBV7-3 to TRBJ2-1; TRBD2 aligns across 7 bases. Looked up from germline, CDR1 is SGHTA and CDR2 is FQGTGA. J was trimmed by 6 bases and V by 4 bases; bases with no gene match: 12. The CDR3 is 16 amino acids. CDR3 in DNA: TGTGCCAGCAGCTCCCTCGGAGGGAGGGCCTCCAATGAGCAGTTCTTC. It translates to CASSSLGGRASNEQFF.

The chain carries TRBV28 and TRBJ2-3, with 10 bases lining up with TRBD2. Germline V gene data show CDR1 as MDHEN and CDR2 as SYDVKM. V trimming: 8 bases; J trimming: 0 bases; junction bases outside the gene matches: 8. The CDR3 runs to 16 residues. In DNA form, the CDR3 reads TGTGCCAGCCAGGGAGCGGGAGGGCCGAGCACAGATACGCAGTATTTT. Its protein product is CASQGAGGPSTDTQYF.

The gene calls are TRBV7-3 and TRBJ2-7, with 11 bases identical to TRBD2. Losses at the gene ends were 4 bases for V and 1 base for J; bases not matched to a gene: 3. The CDR3 has 15 residues. Germline V gene sequence: CDR1 SGHTA, CDR2 FQGTGA. The DNA of the CDR3 is TGTGCCAGCAGCTCGGGACTAGCGGTTTCCTACGAGCAGTACTTC. It specifies CASSSGLAVSYEQYF.

The V call is TRBV2, the J call TRBJ2-7; TRBD1 might be the D (6 bases). The germline V gene encodes CDR1 SNHLY and CDR2 FYNNEI. The germline V and J ends were trimmed by 7 bases and 0 bases, with 13 bases remaining between them. The CDR3 sequence is 14 residues long. The CDR3, as DNA: TGTGCCAGCACCGCCACAGGGACCTCCTACGAGCAGTACTTC. Protein: CASTATGTSYEQYF.

This sequence joins TRBV1 and TRBJ1-1. TRBV1 is noted as a pseudogene. CDR3 length equals 15 residues. The DNA of the CDR3 is TGCACCAGCAGCCAAGATTTGGGGGTCCACACTGAAGCTTTCTTT. Amino acid sequence: CTSSQDLGVHTEAFF.

The chain has TRBV27 and TRBJ2-7; 8 bases agree with TRBD2. V lost 3 bases to trimming and J lost 6 bases; unmatched junction nucleotides: 4. Looked up from germline, CDR1 is MNHEY and CDR2 is SMNVEV (reference sequence). This CDR3 spans 13 amino acids. As DNA, the CDR3 is TGTGCCAGCAGTTTCAGCGGGAGTCGCGAGCAGTACTTC. Protein product: CASSFSGSREQYF.

This chain uses TRBV7-9 with TRBJ2-7; no firm D call. V lost 5 bases to trimming and J lost 0 bases, with 5 bases between them. The CDR3 has 12 residues. The germline gives CDR1 SEHNR, CDR2 FQNEAQ (reference sequence). The CDR3: CASSLSSYEQYF. The CDR3 region has the DNA TGTGCCAGCAGCCTGAGCTCCTACGAGCAGTACTTC.

As for this clone: Sequence at one end of the junction differs from germline and may be a read error. The V call is TRBV30, the J call TRBJ2-7; D uncertain. Germline V gene sequence: CDR1 GTSNPN, CDR2 SVGIG (reference sequence). The CDR3 loop spans 12 amino acids. CDR3 coding DNA: TGTGTCTGGAGCCCAAGGGACTACGAGCAGTACTTC. It yields the protein CVWSPRDYEQYF.

The chain combines TRBV5-1 with TRBJ2-7, with 8 nucleotides matching TRBD2. V lost 3 bases and J lost 3; bases outside the gene matches: 5. Germline CDR1 reads SGHRS; CDR2 reads YFSETQ. The length of the CDR3 is 14 residues. The CDR3 DNA sequence: TGCGCCAGCAGCTCGGTTCGGGAGGGCTACGAGCAGTACTTC. Translated, it gives CASSSVREGYEQYF.

The rearrangement uses TRBV5-6 and TRBJ2-5; 10 bases align to TRBD2. The CDR3 sequence is 18 residues long. Germline V CDR1 and CDR2: SGHDT, YYEEEE. With V trimmed by 1 base and J by 0 bases, 9 bases remained unmatched. DNA for the CDR3: TGTGCCAGCAGCTTGAGGATACTAGCGGGGACAAACCAAGAGACCCAGTACTTC. Encoded protein: CASSLRILAGTNQETQYF.

The chain uses TRBV12-5 and TRBJ2-3; no firm D call. Germline V gives CDR1 LGHNT, CDR2 FRNRAP. V shed 3 bases and J shed 0 bases, with 10 bases lying between them. This CDR3 comprises 15 residues. Here the CDR3 reads CASGLGGTSTDTQYF. The DNA of the CDR3 is TGTGCTAGTGGTTTAGGCGGAACTAGCACAGATACGCAGTATTTT.

J is TRBJ1-1 and V is TRBV7-3, with TRBD1 matching over 8 bases. CDR3 size: 14 residues. V shed 5 bases and J 1 base; nucleotides not matched to a gene: 3. Germline V gene lookup returns CDR1 SGHTA and CDR2 FQGTGA. The CDR3 nucleotides read TGTGCCAGCAGCCAGGGACAGGAGAACACTGAAGCTTTCTTT. It yields the protein CASSQGQENTEAFF.

This clone was counted once. This chain uses TRBV30 with TRBJ2-2, with 7 bases lining up with TRBD1. J lost 0 bases, V lost 2 bases, and 3 bases had no gene match. CDR3 size: 15 residues. Germline V gene lookup returns CDR1 GTSNPN and CDR2 SVGIG (reference sequence). The chain's CDR3 is CAWSRGTANTGELFF. CDR3 in DNA: TGTGCCTGGAGTCGTGGGACAGCGAACACCGGGGAGCTGTTTTTT. Combining the CDR3 with reference TRBV30 and TRBJ2-2 gives the whole variable domain SQTIHQWPATLVQPVGSPLSLECTVEGTSNPNLYWYRQAAGRGLQLLFYSVGIGQISSEVPQNLSASRPQDRQFILSSKKLLLSDSGFYLCAWSRGTANTGELFFGEGSRLTVL.

The J gene is TRBJ1-1, the V gene TRBV6-5; D unresolved. Germline V gene data show CDR1 as MNHEY and CDR2 as SVGAGI. This CDR3 comprises 13 residues. V was trimmed by 6 bases and J by 10 bases, leaving 18 bases between them. CDR3 region: CASSDGISLGAFF. The CDR3 DNA reads as TGTGCCAGCAGCGACGGGATCTCACTTGGAGCTTTCTTT.

The V and J genes are TRBV27 and TRBJ2-1; 7 bases match TRBD1. Germline values: CDR1 MNHEY, CDR2 SMNVEV (reference sequence). The CDR3 covers 14 residues. Germline trimming cut 5 bases from V and 1 base from J; bases unmatched to any gene: 2. For the CDR3, the DNA is TGTGCCAGCAGTGGGACAGTGTCCTACAATGAGCAGTTCTTC. This translates into CASSGTVSYNEQFF.

The rearrangement joins TRBV19 to TRBJ2-7; D is ambiguous. This CDR3 has 16 amino acids. CDR1 is LNHDA, CDR2 SQIVND, per germline (reference sequence). V gave up 3 bases and J gave up 2 bases, with 17 bases separating them. The CDR3 DNA follows: TGTGCCAGTAGTATGAGGTTGGCGTCTGGCCCCTACGAGCAGTACTTC. Translation gives CASSMRLASGPYEQYF.

V usage is TRBV9 and J usage is TRBJ1-2; D remains ambiguous. Germline V gene data show CDR1 as SGDLS and CDR2 as YYNGEE. V was pared by 0 bases and J by 2 bases, with 14 bases between. The CDR3 length is 16 residues. CDR3 residues: CASSVAPVGRNYGYTF. DNA of the CDR3: TGTGCCAGCAGCGTAGCTCCGGTAGGGCGGAACTATGGCTACACCTTC.

A few counts support this clone. The genes are TRBV6-6 and TRBJ2-4, with 7 positions matching TRBD1. The V and J ends lost 6 bases and 4 bases, in that order; junction bases with no gene match: 3. In germline, CDR1 is MNHNY, CDR2 SVGAGI (reference sequence). The CDR3 spans 13 residues. The DNA for the CDR3 is TGTGCCAGCAGGGGGACAGAGAAAAACATTCAGTACTTC. This codes for CASRGTEKNIQYF.

The genes are TRBV7-9 and TRBJ2-6; tentatively, D is TRBD1 (5 bases). Germline values: CDR1 SEHNR, CDR2 FQNEAQ (reference sequence). The CDR3 runs to 17 residues. V gave up 4 bases and J gave up 0 bases, with 13 bases separating them. The CDR3 bases are TGTGCCAGCAGCTCCCTCGACAGACTCTCTGGGGCCAACGTCCTGACTTTC. It is translated as CASSSLDRLSGANVLTF. Full variable domain (outside the CDR3, taken from reference TRBV7-9 and TRBJ2-6): DTGVSQNPRHKITKRGQNVTFRCDPISEHNRLYWYRQTLGQGPEFLTYFQNEAQLEKSRLLSDRFSAERPKGSFSTLEIQRTEQGDSAMYLCASSSLDRLSGANVLTFGAGSRLTVL.

CDR3 residues: CASGRAPEVDTQYF. CDR3 DNA: TGTGCTAGTGGACGCGCCCCCGAGGTAGATACGCAGTATTTT. The V gene is TRBV12-5, the J gene TRBJ2-3; the D is unclear. V dropped 6 bases and J dropped 5 bases, with 15 bases sitting between them. Germline-derived CDR1 and CDR2 are LGHNT and FRNRAP. This CDR3 has 14 residues.

The chain recombines TRBV7-2 with TRBJ1-5; D gene ambiguous. The CDR3 length is 14 residues. V lost 4 bases, J lost 4 bases, and 11 bases lay in between. Looked up from germline, CDR1 is SGHTA and CDR2 is FQGNSA. The CDR3 DNA is TGTGCCAGCAGCTCCGGTGGGGATAATCAGCCCCAGCATTTT. Translation gives CASSSGGDNQPQHF.

The CDR3: CASSLEVQPYNEQFF. CDR3 in DNA: TGTGCCAGCAGCTTAGAAGTCCAACCCTACAATGAGCAGTTCTTC. The chain has TRBV11-2 and TRBJ2-1; D remains ambiguous. With 0 bases removed from V and 2 bases from J, the gap between germline ends came to 8 bases. The CDR3 loop spans 15 amino acids. From germline, CDR1 is SGHAT and CDR2 FQNNGV. Together with reference TRBV11-2 and TRBJ2-1, the CDR3 gives the full variable domain: EAGVAQSPRYKIIEKRQSVAFWCNPISGHATLYWYQQILGQGPKLLIQFQNNGVVDDSQLPKDRFSAERLKGVDSTLKIQPAKLEDSAVYLCASSLEVQPYNEQFFGPGTRLTVL.

This sequence joins TRBV27 and TRBJ2-7, with 12 bases lining up with TRBD2. CDR3 length: 20 residues. J lost 2 bases, V lost 6 bases, and 20 bases had no gene match. Germline V CDR1 and CDR2: MNHEY, SMNVEV (reference sequence). DNA of the CDR3: TGTGCCAGCAGCCCCCGGGCGACTAGCGGGAGTGACGGAGACCCCTACGAGCAGTACTTC. It encodes CASSPRATSGSDGDPYEQYF.

The genes are TRBV5-1 and TRBJ2-5; D is unclear. This CDR3 has 14 residues. V lost 4 bases to trimming and J lost 2 bases, with 12 bases between them. The germline V gene encodes CDR1 SGHRS and CDR2 YFSETQ. Written as DNA, the CDR3 is TGCGCCAGCAGCATCGCGGTCCCACAAGAGACCCAGTACTTC. Protein sequence: CASSIAVPQETQYF.

The gene calls are TRBV7-3 and TRBJ2-7; 8 positions agree with TRBD2. Germline CDR1 is SGHTA and CDR2 is FQGTGA. The V and J ends lost 5 bases and 1 base, in that order; junction bases with no gene match: 10. This CDR3 contains 16 residues. For the CDR3, the DNA is TGTGCCAGCAGCCGAGGGACTAGTGAATCATCCTACGAGCAGTACTTC. This encodes CASSRGTSESSYEQYF.

V usage is TRBV19 and J usage is TRBJ2-7; 12 bases are a match to TRBD2. The V and J ends lost 5 bases and 2 bases, in that order; junction bases with no gene match: 7. The CDR3 has 16 residues. Per the germline V gene, CDR1 is LNHDA and CDR2 is SQIVND (reference sequence). As DNA, the CDR3 is TGTGCCAGTAGTGGGACTAGCGGGCCTCCAGCCTACGAGCAGTACTTC. Protein sequence: CASSGTSGPPAYEQYF.

V and J are TRBV2 and TRBJ2-2; TRBD1 aligns across 7 bases. Germline V gives CDR1 SNHLY, CDR2 FYNNEI. There are 14 residues in the CDR3. Trimming removed 6 bases from V and 4 bases from J; junction bases left unmatched: 5. The CDR3 DNA is TGTGCCAGCAGCCTAGACAGGGTCACCGGGGAGCTGTTTTTT. It specifies CASSLDRVTGELFF.

This rearrangement joins TRBV7-6 to TRBJ2-1; 10 nucleotides match TRBD2. The V gene end was trimmed by 3 bases and the J gene end by 1 base; junction bases not matched to a gene: 3. This CDR3 spans 16 amino acids. Germline CDR1 reads SGHVS; CDR2 reads FNYEAQ. The CDR3, as DNA: TGTGCCAGCAGCTTGAGCGGGAGGGAGTCCTACAATGAGCAGTTCTTC. Protein product: CASSLSGRESYNEQFF. The full variable domain, rest sourced from reference TRBV7-6 and TRBJ2-1, is GAGVSQSPRYKVTKRGQDVALRCDPISGHVSLYWYRQALGQGPEFLTYFNYEAQQDKSGLPNDRFSAERPEGSISTLTIQRTEQRDSAMYRCASSLSGRESYNEQFFGPGTRLTVL.

The V and J genes are TRBV13 and TRBJ1-2, with 8 bases matching TRBD1. There are 14 residues in the CDR3. V dropped 4 bases and J dropped 8; count of bases not matched to a gene: 9. From germline, CDR1 is PRHDT and CDR2 FYEKMQ (reference sequence). This CDR3 reads CASSSWTGTMGYTF. CDR3 nucleotides: TGTGCCAGCAGCTCCTGGACAGGGACTATGGGCTACACCTTC.